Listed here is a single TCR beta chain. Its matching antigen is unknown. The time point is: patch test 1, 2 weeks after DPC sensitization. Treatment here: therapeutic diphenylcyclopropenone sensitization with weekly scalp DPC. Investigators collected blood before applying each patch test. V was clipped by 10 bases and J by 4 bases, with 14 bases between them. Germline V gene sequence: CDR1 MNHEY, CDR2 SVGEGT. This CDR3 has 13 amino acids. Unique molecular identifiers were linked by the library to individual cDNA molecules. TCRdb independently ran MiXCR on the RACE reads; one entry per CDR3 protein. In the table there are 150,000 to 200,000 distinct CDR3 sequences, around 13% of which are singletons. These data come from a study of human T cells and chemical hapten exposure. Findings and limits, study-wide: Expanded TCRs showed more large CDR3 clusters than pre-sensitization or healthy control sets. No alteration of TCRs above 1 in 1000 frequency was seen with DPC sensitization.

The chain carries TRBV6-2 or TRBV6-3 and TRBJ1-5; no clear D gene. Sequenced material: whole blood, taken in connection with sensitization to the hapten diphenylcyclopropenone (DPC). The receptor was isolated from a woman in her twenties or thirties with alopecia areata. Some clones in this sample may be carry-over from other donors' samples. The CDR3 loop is CATAEQPNQPQHF. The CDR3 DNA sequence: TGTGCCACCGCGGAACAGCCTAATCAGCCCCAGCATTTT.